The source of this TCR beta chain is a study of cytomegalovirus exposure and HLA in healthy donors. Findings and caveats of the study: A missense DCLRE1C variant was associated with V- and J-gene trimming of TCR beta chains in a later analysis, and an independent cohort replicated the association.

A multiplex PCR was run with 60 Vbeta primers and 13 Jbeta primers. Libraries were prepared by immunoSEQ multiplex PCR; TCRdb keeps only in-frame clonotypes and omits some of them. The table lists some 180,000 clones, about 85% of them singletons. For this clone: No antigen is known for it.

The sequence was obtained from a boy aged 2 to 9 in good health and CMV-seronegative. The sequenced material came from PBMCs.

This CDR3 reads CASSSGQGLYEQYF. In nucleotides, the CDR3 is TGCGCCAGCAGCTCTGGACAGGGCCTATACGAGCAGTACTTC. The rearrangement uses TRBV5-1 and TRBJ2-7; 8 nucleotides match TRBD1. The CDR3 spans 14 residues. Germline V gives CDR1 SGHRS, CDR2 YFSETQ. The ends lost 3 bases at V and 4 bases at J; junction bases unmatched: 6.